Following are 10 T cell receptor beta chains from one sample sequenced in a study of blood T cell repertoires in COVID-19. Clones were read by immunoSEQ multiplex PCR, and TCRdb kept only the in-frame ones, dropping some. Of about 140,000 clones listed, approximately 80% were seen once; the top ten hold roughly 1.4%. The sample comprised peripheral blood. Source of these receptors: a human donor in a cohort sampled during active COVID-19.

This rearrangement joins TRBV6-1 to TRBJ1-1; D might be TRBD1 (5 bases). Germline assignment: CDR1 MNHNS and CDR2 SASEGT. Trimming took 0 bases from V and 9 from J, leaving 11 bases between them. The CDR3 totals 13 residues. The CDR3 DNA sequence: TGTGCCAGCAGTGAAGCAGACAGAAGTCAAGCTTTCTTT. This codes for CASSEADRSQAFF.

In this sample, this clone turned up a few times. The chain combines TRBV10-3 with TRBJ2-2; a possible D gene is TRBD1 (6 bases). V dropped 7 bases and J dropped 1 base, with 19 bases sitting between them. The length of the CDR3 is 17 residues. The germline V gene encodes CDR1 ENHRY and CDR2 SYGVKD. In DNA, the CDR3 is TGTGCCATCAAAGGGGGAACAGGCAGAGGGAACACCGGGGAGCTGTTTTTT. Translated: CAIKGGTGRGNTGELFF.

This clone is a singleton in its sample. The chain has TRBV21-1 and TRBJ2-7; the table's TRBD1 call for D was not verified on the DNA. TRBV21-1 is annotated as a pseudogene. This CDR3 has 15 amino acids. The CDR3 reads CASSTGVPGLREQYF. In DNA form, the CDR3 reads TGTGCCAGCAGCACAGGGGTACCCGGTCTACGGGAGCAGTACTTC.

This chain links TRBV3-1 (or the pseudogene TRBV3-2) with TRBJ1-2, with TRBD1 matching over 9 bases. Germline CDR1 reads LGHDT; CDR2 reads YNNKEL (reference sequence). Trimming took 0 bases from V and 7 from J; bases not matched to a gene: 12. The CDR3 consists of 17 residues. CDR3 nucleotide sequence: TGTGCCAGCAGCCAAGACGGGGGACAGGGCGCTCAAAGTGGCTACACCTTC. It specifies CASSQDGGQGAQSGYTF.

V gene TRBV24-1 combines with J gene TRBJ2-3; 12 bases are shared with TRBD1. Germline V gene lookup returns CDR1 KGHDR and CDR2 SFDVKD. Unmatched junction bases numbered 6, after V lost 5 bases and J lost 4 bases. This CDR3 contains 16 residues. DNA for the CDR3: TGTGCCACCAGTGTGGGACAGGGGGCAGTCGCAGATACGCAGTATTTT. Its translation is CATSVGQGAVADTQYF.

V is TRBV7-2 and J is TRBJ1-6; the D is unclear. V lost 1 base to trimming and J lost 13 bases, with 17 bases between them. Germline-derived CDR1 and CDR2 are SGHTA and FQGNSA. This CDR3 has 15 amino acids. The CDR3: CASSLGSITQTPLHF. The CDR3 region has the DNA TGTGCCAGCAGCTTAGGGAGCATTACTCAGACTCCCCTCCACTTT. The full variable domain, rest sourced from reference TRBV7-2 and TRBJ1-6, is GAGVSQSPSNKVTEKGKDVELRCDPISGHTALYWYRQSLGQGLEFLIYFQGNSAPDKSGLPSDRFSAERTGGSVSTLTIQRTQQEDSAVYLCASSLGSITQTPLHFGNGTRLTVT.

The V gene is TRBV5-4, the J gene TRBJ1-1, with D possibly TRBD1 on 5 matching bases. Trimming cost V 3 bases and J 2 bases, with 8 bases left between them. The CDR3 has 13 amino acids. Germline values: CDR1 SGHNT, CDR2 YYREEE (reference sequence). CDR3 region: CASSWQGNTEAFF. The CDR3, as DNA: TGTGCCAGCAGCTGGCAGGGTAACACTGAAGCTTTCTTT.

The rearrangement joins TRBV19 to TRBJ1-5; D remains ambiguous. Trimming cost V 1 base and J 5 bases, with 6 bases left between them. The CDR3 has 13 amino acids. The germline gives CDR1 LNHDA, CDR2 SQIVND (reference sequence). CDR3 sequence: CASSIARDQPQHF. The CDR3 DNA follows: TGTGCCAGTAGTATAGCACGAGATCAGCCCCAGCATTTT.

The chain combines TRBV7-2 with TRBJ1-2, with D possibly being TRBD1 (5 bases). The germline V gene encodes CDR1 SGHTA and CDR2 FQGNSA. The ends were cut back, 4 bases at V and 8 bases at J, with 17 bases in the middle. The CDR3 totals 14 residues. The CDR3 loop reads CASSSTPEDRGYTF. CDR3 bases: TGTGCCAGCAGCTCCACCCCAGAAGACAGAGGCTACACCTTC.

V usage is TRBV11-3 and J usage is TRBJ2-2; TRBD2 might be the D (7 bases). V lost 4 bases and J 3 bases, leaving 12 bases between the germline ends. Germline CDR1 is SGHNT and CDR2 is YENEEA. The CDR3 consists of 15 residues. Here the CDR3 reads CASSSKGGYTGELFF. The CDR3 DNA reads TGTGCCAGCAGCTCCAAGGGGGGGTACACCGGGGAGCTGTTTTTT. Combining the CDR3 with reference TRBV11-3 and TRBJ2-2 gives the whole variable domain EAGVVQSPRYKIIEKKQPVAFWCNPISGHNTLYWYLQNLGQGPELLIRYENEEAVDDSQLPKDRFSAERLKGVDSTLKIQPAELGDSAVYLCASSSKGGYTGELFFGEGSRLTVL.